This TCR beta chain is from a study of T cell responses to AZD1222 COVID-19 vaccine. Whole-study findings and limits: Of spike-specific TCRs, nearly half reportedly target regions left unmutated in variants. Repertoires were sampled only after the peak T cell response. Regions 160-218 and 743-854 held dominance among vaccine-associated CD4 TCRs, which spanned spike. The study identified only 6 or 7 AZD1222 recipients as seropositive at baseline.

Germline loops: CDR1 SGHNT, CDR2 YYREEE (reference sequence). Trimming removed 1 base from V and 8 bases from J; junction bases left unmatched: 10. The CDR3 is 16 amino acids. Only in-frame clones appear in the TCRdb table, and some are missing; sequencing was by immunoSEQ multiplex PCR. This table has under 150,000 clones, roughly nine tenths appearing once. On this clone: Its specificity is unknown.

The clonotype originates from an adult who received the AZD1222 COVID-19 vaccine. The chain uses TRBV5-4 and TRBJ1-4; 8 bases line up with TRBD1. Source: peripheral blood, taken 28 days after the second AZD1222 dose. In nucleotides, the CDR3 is TGTGCCAGCAGCTTGAAGAGGACAGGGAGTGGAGAAAAACTGTTTTTT. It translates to CASSLKRTGSGEKLFF.